This TCR beta chain was recovered during a study of cytomegalovirus exposure and HLA in healthy donors (dated by TCRdb to about 2017). Regarding the complete study: In an earlier analysis of roughly 590 of the donors, 276 Gb of sequence data and about 110 million unique TCR beta sequences from 150 million to 200 million T cells were reported. Class I and class II HLA loci were covered by the typing at four-digit resolution. To predict cytomegalovirus infection status, the study combined high-throughput TCR immunosequencing, statistical association of individual TCRs with disease status, and machine learning. Every discovery cohort repertoire had been produced on one sequencing platform. A separate validation cohort of more than 100 different subjects was used in addition to the approximately 640-subject first cohort. Of the 350 to 400 genotyped donors, approximately 83% fell in the genetic ancestry cluster associated with self-reported Caucasian donors. The study used immunosequencing to profile the T cell repertoires of 666 subjects and linked those repertoires to cytomegalovirus serostatus. In the later analysis, no new phenotypic data were used to find candidate immune exposures; instead, reliance was placed on TCR beta sequences and their occurrence across donors. In a later analysis, previously published TCR beta repertoires from 500 to 750 donors were re-analyzed and high-resolution HLA genotyping was added so that TCR occurrence patterns could be studied. The aim of the study was to test whether cataloging public T cell receptors could identify signatures of past pathogen exposure. About 300 gigabases of sequencing data and tens of millions of unique TCR sequences were included in an early release covering about 700 HLA-typed donors. Donor age, sex, ethnicity and CMV serostatus were collected together with the repertoire data. The number of typed donors differed by locus: roughly 629-630 for A, B, C, DRB1 and DQB1; 522 for DQA1; 606 for DPA1; and roughly 450 for DPB1. Because of strong linkage in the cohort, roughly five DR-DQ haplotypes were treated as single units for association and clustering. To decide whether each TCR beta V gene segment behaved as functional or pseudogenic, an earlier analysis of nearly 600 of the donors relied on high-throughput TCR beta sequencing. A later genetic analysis used genome-wide SNP genotypes for about 65% of the roughly 670 donors, treating that subset as a discovery cohort. On average, around 200,000 unique TCR beta nucleotide sequences were sequenced per donor among a few hundred genotyped donors of the cohort, with roughly a sixth of those sequences being non-productive.

The CDR3 holds 14 amino acids from the cysteine to the phenylalanine. The only DNA kept is the CDR3, 42 bases in frame from the first base. Trimmed from V: 2 bases; trimmed from J: 5 bases; junction bases lacking a gene match: 3. The CDR1 and CDR2 encoded by the germline V gene are MGHDK and SYGVNS. About this clone itself: It lacks a known antigen. There are no base qualities to consult, and no much larger clone falls within one base.

Overall study results and their limits: Sequencing depth was assumed to be roughly uniform across donors in the presence/absence analyses, though that assumption may not hold. The earlier analysis of 587 of the donors excluded seventeen rarely observed V segments, including chromosome 9 orphons, because counts were too low. A later analysis found that TCR association rates varied across HLA loci, with DRB1 alleles showing the most associated TCRs and HLA-C alleles the fewest. Correlated functional status among segregating V segments might reflect linkage disequilibrium, but an unknown experimental factor could not be ruled out. In the study, 150 to 200 TCR beta chains were listed as associated with cytomegalovirus. An earlier analysis of approximately 540 of the donors showed that most TCR beta V segments appeared in productive rearrangements either about 90% or about 30% of the time, which broadly matched IMGT annotations. Three of the identified cytomegalovirus-associated TCR beta chains were confirmed in vitro to be specific for cytomegalovirus antigens. In a later analysis, HLA-associated TCR beta chains were found to be more clonally expanded and to have lower generation probabilities than equally common non-associated chains. A cluster of highly shared sequence variants was judged likely to be a technical artifact of the sequencing pipeline. Most TCR sequences were observed very rarely across donors, whereas some public TCRs were present in many individuals. Most CMV-associated TCR beta chains appeared to be HLA-restricted in a later analysis, and the HLA associations seemed to be driven largely by CMV exposure. At a false discovery rate of 0.05, a later analysis linked approximately 18,000 TCR beta sequences to specific HLA alleles. A further reported finding was that TCR beta sequences accurately predicted the HLA-A and HLA-B alleles for most subjects in the first cohort. CMV serostatus was the only immune exposure information available for the cohort. Because some donors lacked HLA typing at each locus, the association tests relied only on the typed subset. In a later genetic analysis, fewer N-insertions in productive TCRs were reported among donors in an Asian-associated ancestry cluster than the roughly 700-donor mean. Only TCR beta chains were sequenced in this cohort, and the absence of alpha or paired-chain data limited detectable features. The classifier was reported to diagnose cytomegalovirus status with high specificity and sensitivity in both the original and validation cohorts. Some IMGT-functional V segments, including TRBV6-2 and TRBV6-3, could not be distinguished by the 87-base-pair reads and were therefore excluded. A later analysis reported that several top co-occurrence clusters appeared linked to parvovirus B19, influenza, CMV and Epstein-Barr virus. An association between a missense DCLRE1C variant and V-gene and J-gene trimming of TCR beta chains was found in a later genetic analysis and replicated in an independent cohort. Strong co-occurrence of HLA alleles, especially DR and DQ, made assigning TCR associations to individual alleles difficult. According to the authors, the approach could potentially be generalized to other disease states and immunological phenotypes.

The library was built by means of the immunoSEQ multiplex PCR assay. A mixture of 60 forward primers for TCR Vbeta segments and 13 reverse primers for TCR Jbeta segments was used in the multiplex PCR. A multiplex PCR assay on genomic DNA amplified the CDR3 region of rearranged TCR beta genes. Amplified TCR beta libraries were sequenced as 87-base-pair reads on the Illumina HiSeq System. For the original study's pipeline: Across the 640 or so repertoires, a later analysis counted some 81 million unique TCR beta chains, 9 million to 14 million of which were shared by at least two donors. Raw reads were error-corrected and collapsed into unique sequences with a nearest-neighbor algorithm that merged closely related sequences to remove PCR and sequencing errors. V, D and J gene segments were assigned by aligning CDR3 sequences to IMGT reference sequences. For a sequence to be retained, a match of at least six nucleotides was required to both a V gene segment and a J gene segment. Rearrangements were classified as productive when the CDR3 lacked stop codons and remained in frame with V and J, and all other rearrangements were classified as non-productive. Following IMGT convention, CDR3 was defined as the stretch from the second conserved V-encoded cysteine up to the conserved J-encoded phenylalanine. The earlier analysis of 550 to 650 of the donors excluded any sequence lacking an unambiguous match to a single V gene segment. An earlier analysis of 550 to 650 of the donors classified V segments as functional when productive rearrangements were above 56.7% and as segregating when the standard deviation between donors was above 5%. A statistical classification framework was developed to diagnose cytomegalovirus status using the catalog of TCR beta chain sequences. In a later analysis, V and J genes were assigned by comparing TCR nucleotide sequences against IMGT/GENE-DB human TR gene sequences. The TCRdist pipeline was used in a later analysis to assign CDR3 sequences and most-parsimonious VDJ recombination scenarios. In a later analysis, each TCR beta chain was defined by its CDR3 amino acid sequence together with its V-gene family, and reads without a unique V-gene family were excluded. To address suspected cross-contamination and a sequencing artifact, a later analysis removed roughly 580 highly shared, low-generation-probability nucleotide sequences. In a later analysis, a clonal expansion index for each public chain was calculated from normalized within-repertoire ranks of inferred template counts. A later analysis computed generation probabilities with a VDJ recombination model fitted to out-of-frame rearrangements, and checked the results against IGoR. In a later analysis, hypergeometric tests were used to score TCR-TCR, TCR-HLA and TCR-CMV co-occurrence, with a repertoire-size bias correction applied to TCR pairs. To estimate false discovery rates, a later analysis permuted the HLA or CMV assignments 20 times. A later analysis grouped co-occurring TCRs with DBSCAN, adding TCRdist sequence similarity when clustering within HLA-allele-positive subsets. Repertoires with fewer than 30,000 or more than 120,000 public chains were left out of co-occurrence clustering, as were about five repertoires with anomalous nucleotide sharing. Sourced from immuneACCESS, this table was stored by TCRdb with only in-frame sequences that have V and J called. A share of the clones is absent; for the studies checked, an unresolved V gene accounts for under half, and the remainder has no known explanation. V and J calls and clone size are given by that table; D and trimming were obtained from the DNA. This sample gives fewer than 110,000 clones in total; approximately 70% of them show up just once. The ten largest clones take up roughly 3.5% of the sample.

The cohort comprised some 680 healthy bone marrow donors. Cohort members were all nominally healthy when sampled, although unrecorded immune exposures were likely present. The donor tested CMV seronegative and was one of the 352 seronegative cohort members. Each donor provided a peripheral blood sample, and peripheral blood mononuclear cells were used for TCR beta sequencing. The Qiagen DNeasy Blood Extraction Kit was used to extract genomic DNA from the blood cell samples. The sequence came from a woman in her forties or fifties in good health and CMV-seronegative. The sample taken for sequencing was PBMCs. The chain employs TRBV25-1 and TRBJ2-5; TRBD2 agrees with 9 junctional bases. The CDR3 region has the sequence CASSERRGGETQYF. In nucleotides, the sequence is TGTGCCAGCAGTGAACGGCGGGGGGGTGAGACCCAGTACTTC.